Below are 18 T cell receptor beta chains sequenced from a single sample in a study of blood T cell repertoires in COVID-19. The protocol was immunoSEQ multiplex PCR, while the TCRdb copy is restricted to in-frame clones and leaves out a portion. The sample lists about 480,000 clones, nearly 90% occurring once. The sequenced sample consisted of PBMCs or T cells enriched from blood (not recorded which). The receptors were sampled from a woman aged 18-35 years with acute COVID-19.

The chain employs TRBV13 and TRBJ2-7; possibly TRBD1 for D (6 bases). There are 13 residues in the CDR3. V gave up 5 bases and J gave up 4 bases, with 12 bases separating them. Germline V gene sequence: CDR1 PRHDT, CDR2 FYEKMQ (reference sequence). Written as DNA, the CDR3 is TGTGCCAGCAGCCCCCGAGGGACATACGAGCAGTACTTC. Amino acids: CASSPRGTYEQYF.

The chain is built from TRBV6-2 or TRBV6-3 and TRBJ2-7; D is unresolved. This CDR3 comprises 12 residues. Germline CDR1 reads MNHEY; CDR2 reads SVGEGT. V lost 2 bases, J lost 4 bases, and 6 bases lay in between. Here the CDR3 reads CASSYNSYEQYF. The CDR3 DNA is TGTGCCAGCAGTTACAATAGTTACGAGCAGTACTTC.

The CDR3 bases are TGTGCCAGTAGCGCACAGGGGAATAGCAATCAGCCCCAGCATTTT. Amino acid sequence: CASSAQGNSNQPQHF. The rearrangement links TRBV19 to TRBJ1-5; 7 bases match TRBD1. CDR1 and CDR2 (germline): LNHDA, SQIVND (reference sequence). The CDR3 totals 15 residues. Unmatched junction bases numbered 5, after V lost 6 bases and J lost 0 bases.

This chain joins TRBV5-4 and TRBJ2-5; 8 bases are shared with TRBD2. The CDR3 runs to 14 residues. Germline trimming cut 4 bases from V and 4 bases from J; bases unmatched to any gene: 6. Per the germline V gene, CDR1 is SGHNT and CDR2 is YYREEE (reference sequence). For the CDR3, the DNA is TGTGCCAGCAGCCCGGGAGGGAAGGGAGAGACCCAGTACTTC. Encoded protein: CASSPGGKGETQYF.

V and J are TRBV16 and TRBJ1-2; 9 bases are a match to TRBD1. The J segment lost 4 bases and the V segment lost 4 bases, leaving 10 bases of the junction unmatched. Germline CDR1 and CDR2: KGHSY and FQNENV. The CDR3 has 16 amino acids. The CDR3 is CASSPVTGGAGYGYTF. In nucleotides, the CDR3 is TGTGCCAGCAGCCCAGTAACAGGGGGCGCCGGCTATGGCTACACCTTC.

This clone was seen just once. CDR3: CASSVAQGGAEAFF. As DNA, the CDR3 is TGTGCCAGCAGCGTAGCTCAGGGGGGTGCTGAAGCTTTCTTT. The chain combines TRBV9 with TRBJ1-1, with 7 bases lining up with TRBD1. Germline-derived CDR1 and CDR2 are SGDLS and YYNGEE. V lost 0 bases to trimming and J lost 6 bases; unmatched junction nucleotides: 5. The CDR3 extends over 14 amino acids.

The chain recombines TRBV16 with TRBJ1-1; D gene unclear. Germline CDR1 is KGHSY and CDR2 is FQNENV. V was cut by 4 bases and J by 11 bases, with 11 bases left in between. The CDR3 covers 11 residues. This CDR3 is CASSRELYAFF. CDR3 nucleotides: TGTGCCAGCAGCCGCGAGCTGTATGCTTTCTTT.

The chain combines TRBV7-2 with TRBJ2-2; D is ambiguous. The CDR3 is 12 amino acids. V dropped 4 bases and J dropped 2 bases, with 2 bases sitting between them. The V gene's germline CDR1 is SGHTA and CDR2 FQGNSA. The CDR3 loop reads CASSSNTGELFF. CDR3 bases: TGTGCCAGCAGCTCTAACACCGGGGAGCTGTTTTTT.

J is TRBJ1-5 and V is TRBV7-2; D not certain. The V end was cut by 5 bases, the J end by 4 bases, with 18 bases between. Looked up from germline, CDR1 is SGHTA and CDR2 is FQGNSA. The CDR3 has 16 amino acids. CDR3 DNA sequence: TGTGCCAGCAGCCCCCGTGGTGTAACTTGGAATCAGCCCCAGCATTTT. Its protein is CASSPRGVTWNQPQHF.

The V call is TRBV14, the J call TRBJ1-2; D is perhaps TRBD1 (6 bases). The V and J ends lost 1 base and 0 bases respectively, with 15 bases between them. In germline, CDR1 is SGHDN, CDR2 FVKESK. The CDR3 loop spans 17 amino acids. CDR3 protein: CASSQARGTQANYGYTF. CDR3 bases: TGTGCCAGCAGCCAAGCGAGGGGGACGCAAGCTAACTATGGCTACACCTTC. Full variable domain (rest looked up from reference TRBV14 and TRBJ1-2): EAGVTQFPSHSVIEKGQTVTLRCDPISGHDNLYWYRRVMGKEIKFLLHFVKESKQDESGMPNNRFLAERTGGTYSTLKVQPAELEDSGVYFCASSQARGTQANYGYTFGSGTRLTVV.

The CDR3 here is CASSPDRGLDQPQHF. The CDR3 DNA sequence: TGTGCCAGCTCACCAGACAGGGGGCTTGATCAGCCCCAGCATTTT. J is TRBJ1-5 and V is TRBV18; TRBD1 matches at 10 bases. The CDR3 consists of 15 residues. Germline V gives CDR1 KGHSH, CDR2 LQKENI. Trimming at V came to 2 bases and at J to 5 bases, leaving 3 bases not matched to a gene.

CDR3 sequence: CSVGDRGPGGYTF. The CDR3, as DNA: TGCAGCGTGGGGGACAGGGGGCCGGGAGGCTACACCTTC. The J gene is TRBJ1-2, the V gene TRBV29-1, with TRBD1 matching over 12 bases. V trimming: 6 bases; J trimming: 8 bases; junction bases outside the gene matches: 7. Germline CDR1 is SQVTM and CDR2 is ANQGSEA. The CDR3 runs to 13 residues.

This clone was picked up one time. The chain couples TRBV28 to TRBJ1-6; D ambiguous. This CDR3 contains 14 residues. CDR1 is MDHEN and CDR2 is SYDVKM in the germline V gene. V gave up 4 bases and J gave up 8 bases, with 12 bases separating them. In DNA, the CDR3 is TGTGCCAGCAGTTCCCTTTGGGGAGATTCACCCCTCCACTTT. Amino acid sequence: CASSSLWGDSPLHF.

The chain couples TRBV5-1 to TRBJ2-2; D is unclear. Deletions cut 4 bases from V and 3 bases from J, with 10 bases between. The germline V gene encodes CDR1 SGHRS and CDR2 YFSETQ. CDR3 size: 14 residues. The CDR3 DNA follows: TGCGCCAGCAGCCCCGAGAGAGACACCGGGGAGCTGTTTTTT. It specifies CASSPERDTGELFF.

This chain joins TRBV18 and TRBJ2-3; 12 nucleotides line up with TRBD1. CDR1 and CDR2 (germline): KGHSH, LQKENI. The V and J ends lost 4 bases and 7 bases, in that order; junction bases with no gene match: 6. This CDR3 is built from 15 residues. CDR3 DNA sequence: TGTGCCAGCTCACTCGGGACAGGGGGCGCATATACGCAGTATTTT. Residues: CASSLGTGGAYTQYF.

The chain has TRBV7-9 and TRBJ1-5; 10 bases fit TRBD1. V was clipped by 5 bases and J by 4 bases; unmatched bases: 2. Germline assignment: CDR1 SEHNR and CDR2 FQNEAQ (reference sequence). There are 14 residues in the CDR3. The CDR3 protein is CASSRQGANQPQHF. The CDR3 nucleotides read TGTGCCAGCAGCCGACAGGGGGCAAATCAGCCCCAGCATTTT.

The chain employs TRBV7-9 and TRBJ1-5, with TRBD1 matching over 10 bases. V was clipped by 5 bases and J by 7 bases; unmatched bases: 11. The CDR3 contains 16 residues. Per germline, CDR1 SEHNR and CDR2 FQNEAQ (reference sequence). The CDR3 DNA sequence: TGTGCCAGCAGCCTACAGGGACAGGGGATGCGGCAGCCCCAGCATTTT. It encodes CASSLQGQGMRQPQHF.

The rearrangement links TRBV5-4 to TRBJ2-2, with TRBD2 matching 10 bases. Germline-derived CDR1 and CDR2 are SGHNT and YYREEE (reference sequence). The trim removed 4 bases at V and 1 base at J, leaving 4 bases unmatched. The CDR3 has 16 residues. This CDR3 is CASSGIAGGNTGELFF. The CDR3 nucleotides are TGTGCCAGCAGCGGAATAGCGGGGGGGAACACCGGGGAGCTGTTTTTT.